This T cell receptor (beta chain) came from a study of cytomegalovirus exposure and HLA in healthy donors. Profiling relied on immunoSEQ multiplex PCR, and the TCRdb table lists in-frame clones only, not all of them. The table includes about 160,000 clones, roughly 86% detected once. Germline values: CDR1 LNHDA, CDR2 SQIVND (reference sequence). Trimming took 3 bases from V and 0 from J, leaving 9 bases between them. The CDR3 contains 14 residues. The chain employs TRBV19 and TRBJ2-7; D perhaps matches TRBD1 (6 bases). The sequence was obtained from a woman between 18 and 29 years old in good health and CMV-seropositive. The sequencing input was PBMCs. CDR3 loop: CASSITGNSYEQYF. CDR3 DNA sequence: TGTGCCAGTAGTATTACAGGGAACTCCTACGAGCAGTACTTC.